The 17 T cell receptor beta chains below all came from one sample that was sequenced in a study of cytomegalovirus exposure and HLA in healthy donors. This PCR relied on a set of 60 Vbeta primers and 13 Jbeta primers. Only in-frame clones appear in the TCRdb table, and some are missing; sequencing was by immunoSEQ multiplex PCR. The sample yields over 100,000 clones, less than 80% seen once. Source material: PBMCs. The receptors were gathered from a man in his fifties or sixties in good health and CMV-seropositive.

This sequence joins TRBV27 and TRBJ1-1, with D perhaps matching TRBD1 (6 bases). The V gene's germline CDR1 is MNHEY and CDR2 SMNVEV (reference sequence). The CDR3 loop spans 15 amino acids. Trimming removed 6 bases at V and 0 bases at J, with 14 bases between. CDR3 sequence (DNA): TGTGCCAGCAGACGCTGGGACACCGTGAACACTGAAGCTTTCTTT. It codes for CASRRWDTVNTEAFF.

Turning to this clone: Within the sample, other DNA sequences also encode this same CDR3. The chain joins TRBV6-4 to TRBJ1-1, with D possibly being TRBD1 (5 bases). Germline V lookup: CDR1 MRHNA, CDR2 SNTAGT. This CDR3 contains 15 residues. V was pared by 6 bases and J by 5 bases, with 19 bases between. As DNA, the CDR3 is TGTGCCAGCAGCCGGACGGGGGAGTCAGGAACTGAAGCTTTCTTT. Translating gives CASSRTGESGTEAFF.

The chain employs TRBV11-2 and TRBJ1-1; tentative D call: TRBD1 (5 bases). There are 12 residues in the CDR3. Trimming pared 3 bases from V and 10 bases from J, leaving 12 bases between. Germline CDR1 reads SGHAT; CDR2 reads FQNNGV. The CDR3 region has the DNA TGTGCCAGCAGCTTGGTTCAGGGTGGAGCTTTCTTT. Protein product: CASSLVQGGAFF.

V usage is TRBV29-1 and J usage is TRBJ1-1; TRBD1 matches 9 bases. Per the germline V gene, CDR1 is SQVTM and CDR2 is ANQGSEA. V lost 6 bases, J lost 7 bases, and 12 bases stayed unmatched. This CDR3 spans 14 amino acids. CDR3 nucleotide sequence: TGCAGCGTGGAACCTGGGACAGGGCTGAATGAAGCTTTCTTT. Translated: CSVEPGTGLNEAFF.

This clone was recorded a few times. CDR3 sequence reads: CASSSGQGREQFF. CDR3 sequence (DNA): TGTGCCAGCAGCTCGGGACAGGGAAGGGAGCAGTTCTTC. The rearrangement joins TRBV7-2 to TRBJ2-1, with 9 bases identical to TRBD1. Looked up from germline, CDR1 is SGHTA and CDR2 is FQGNSA. Unmatched junction bases numbered 5, after V lost 4 bases and J lost 10 bases. This CDR3 has 13 residues.

This clone was seen only a few times. The rearrangement uses TRBV29-1 and TRBJ1-2; D is perhaps TRBD1 (5 bases). Germline loops: CDR1 SQVTM, CDR2 ANQGSEA. With 3 bases removed from V and 5 bases from J, the gap between germline ends came to 13 bases. CDR3 length: 13 amino acids. As DNA, the CDR3 is TGCAGCGTTGAGGACACCGGGCTTTATGGCTACACCTTC. Protein product: CSVEDTGLYGYTF.

CDR3 in amino acids: CASSIDPRGMNTEAFF. The CDR3 DNA follows: TGTGCCAGTAGTATAGATCCCCGAGGGATGAACACTGAAGCTTTCTTT. The rearrangement uses TRBV19 and TRBJ1-1; D unclear. The CDR3 contains 16 residues. Per the germline V gene, CDR1 is LNHDA and CDR2 is SQIVND (reference sequence). Deletions cut 0 bases from V and 0 bases from J, with 11 bases between.

The chain employs TRBV19 and TRBJ1-2, with D unclear. The CDR3 sequence is 13 residues long. The germline V gene encodes CDR1 LNHDA and CDR2 SQIVND (reference sequence). The ends were cut back, 3 bases at V and 4 bases at J, with 9 bases in the middle. The CDR3 sequence: CASSIDGSYGYTF. The CDR3 region has the DNA TGTGCCAGTAGTATCGACGGGTCCTATGGCTACACCTTC.

This clone has a single count. V is TRBV27 and J is TRBJ2-7, with 7 nucleotides matching TRBD1. V gave up 6 bases and J gave up 0 bases; unmatched junction bases: 5. Germline CDR1 reads MNHEY; CDR2 reads SMNVEV (reference sequence). The CDR3 is 14 residues long. CDR3 sequence (DNA): TGTGCCAGCAGGCCCGGGACAGTCTCCTACGAGCAGTACTTC. Its protein product is CASRPGTVSYEQYF.

This clone appeared a single time. The rearrangement joins TRBV7-9 to TRBJ2-7; TRBD1 might be the D (6 bases). Germline V lookup: CDR1 SEHNR, CDR2 FQNEAQ (reference sequence). The CDR3 contains 14 residues. Trimming took off 5 bases at V and 4 bases at J, with 15 bases between the two ends. The CDR3 spells CASSIDRPSYEQYF. The CDR3 DNA reads as TGTGCCAGCAGCATCGACAGGCCATCATACGAGCAGTACTTC.

This rearrangement joins TRBV27 to TRBJ2-4; no reliable D call. Trimming took off 5 bases at V and 2 bases at J, with 10 bases between the two ends. Germline V gene data show CDR1 as MNHEY and CDR2 as SMNVEV (reference sequence). The CDR3 consists of 14 residues. CDR3 amino acids: CASSPRDSKNIQYF. In nucleotides, the CDR3 is TGTGCCAGCAGTCCCCGCGATTCCAAAAACATTCAGTACTTC.

This chain connects TRBV19 to TRBJ2-3; 9 bases map to TRBD1. The trim removed 7 bases at V and 5 bases at J, leaving 4 bases unmatched. The CDR3 has 13 amino acids. Germline values: CDR1 LNHDA, CDR2 SQIVND (reference sequence). The CDR3: CASMRDREDTQYF. For the CDR3, the DNA is TGTGCCAGTATGAGGGACAGGGAAGATACGCAGTATTTT.

The V and J genes are TRBV29-1 and TRBJ2-3; TRBD2 matches at 11 bases. The trim removed 4 bases at V and 4 bases at J, leaving 10 bases unmatched. The germline V gene has CDR1 SQVTM and CDR2 ANQGSEA. This CDR3 has 16 residues. CDR3 amino acids: CSVVLAGGPAADTQYF. In DNA form, the CDR3 reads TGCAGCGTTGTGTTAGCGGGAGGGCCGGCCGCAGATACGCAGTATTTT.

This clone showed up just once. This chain joins TRBV4-2 and TRBJ2-7; 8 bases are a match to TRBD2. V shed 4 bases, J shed 2 bases, and the junction held 10 bases outside the gene matches. Germline lookup yields CDR1 LGHNA and CDR2 YNFKEQ. CDR3 length: 16 amino acids. In DNA, the CDR3 is TGTGCCAGCAGCCCCCCGGGAGGGGGTCGGACCTACGAGCAGTACTTC. Its translation: CASSPPGGGRTYEQYF.

This chain links TRBV5-1 with TRBJ1-1; no clear D. Trimming left V 2 bases short and J 0 bases short, with 8 bases between. CDR3 size: 14 residues. Looked up from germline, CDR1 is SGHRS and CDR2 is YFSETQ. The DNA for the CDR3 is TGCGCCAGCAGCTTACAGCCCATGAACACTGAAGCTTTCTTT. The encoded protein is CASSLQPMNTEAFF.

The gene calls are TRBV5-1 and TRBJ1-1, with D perhaps TRBD1 (5 bases). The V end lost 2 bases, the J end lost 1 base, and 9 bases lay between the germline ends. Germline V gene lookup returns CDR1 SGHRS and CDR2 YFSETQ. The CDR3 is made up of 14 amino acids. The CDR3 is CASSFQGSNTEAFF. The CDR3 coding sequence is TGCGCCAGCAGCTTCCAGGGATCGAACACTGAAGCTTTCTTT.

This chain connects TRBV9 to TRBJ2-3; TRBD1 might be the D (5 bases). The length of the CDR3 is 15 residues. CDR1 is SGDLS, CDR2 YYNGEE, per germline. V lost 0 bases and J 4 bases, leaving 12 bases between the germline ends. The CDR3 loop reads CASSVATGRADTQYF. For the CDR3, the DNA is TGTGCCAGCAGCGTAGCAACAGGCCGCGCAGATACGCAGTATTTT.